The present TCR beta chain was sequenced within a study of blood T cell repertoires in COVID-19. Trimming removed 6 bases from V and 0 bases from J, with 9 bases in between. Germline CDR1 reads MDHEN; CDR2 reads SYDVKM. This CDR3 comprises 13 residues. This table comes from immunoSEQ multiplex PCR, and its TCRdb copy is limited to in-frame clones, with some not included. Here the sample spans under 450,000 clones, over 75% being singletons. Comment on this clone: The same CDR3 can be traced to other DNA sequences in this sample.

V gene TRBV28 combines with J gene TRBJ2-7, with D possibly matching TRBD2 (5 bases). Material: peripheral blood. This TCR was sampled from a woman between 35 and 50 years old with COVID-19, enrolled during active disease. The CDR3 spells CASSPRGSYEQYF. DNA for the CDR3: TGTGCCAGCAGCCCACGGGGCTCCTACGAGCAGTACTTC.